This T cell receptor beta chain was sequenced for a study of cytomegalovirus exposure and HLA in healthy donors. As concerns this clone: Its antigen is undetermined.

Per germline, CDR1 SGHDT and CDR2 YYEEEE. CDR3 length: 17 amino acids. After removal of 1 base from V and 2 bases from J, the junction contained 9 bases not matched to a gene. 60 Vbeta and 13 Jbeta primers were used in PCR. TCRdb keeps only in-frame clones here, not all; method: immunoSEQ multiplex PCR. Of 150,000 or so clones in the sample, about 80% were seen once. Broader study findings: According to the study, roughly 160 TCR beta chains were cytomegalovirus-associated. With further analysis later on, most CMV-associated TCR beta chains appeared HLA-restricted. TCR beta V- and J-gene trimming, according to a later analysis, was linked to a missense DCLRE1C variant.

J is TRBJ2-1 and V is TRBV5-6, with 7 bases lining up with TRBD1. The specimen sequenced was PBMCs. The TCR was taken from a woman aged 35 to 49 in good health and CMV-seronegative. The chain's CDR3 is CASSLYFYRGPYNEQFF. CDR3 bases: TGTGCCAGCAGCTTGTATTTCTACAGGGGACCCTACAATGAGCAGTTCTTC.